This T cell receptor beta chain is drawn from a study of T cells in Graves' hyperthyroidism and ophthalmopathy. Overall study findings and caveats: Among clonotypes expanded in thyroid above 0.001, most were also found in blood.

Exclusion criteria comprised uncontrolled infection, other autoimmune disease, pregnancy or lactation. Used for diagnoses were clinical symptoms, serum thyroxine and TRAb, thyroid ultrasound and orbital computed tomography. From RNA transcripts, TCR beta CDR3 regions were amplified. The TCR CDR3 first-round RT-PCR relied on the HTBI primer set. TCRdb ran MiXCR on the multiplex PCR reads and lists one entry per CDR3 protein. The sample lists about 400,000 distinct CDR3 sequences; about 14% were seen once. CDR1 is PRHDT, CDR2 FYEKMQ, per germline (reference sequence). Between the trimmed V and J ends, which lost 4 bases and 4 bases, there was a span of 17 bases. The CDR3 has 15 amino acids. This clonotype was seen ten or more times. The antigen is unknown.

The clonotype comes from a woman aged 25 to 39 with Graves' ophthalmopathy. The chain couples TRBV13 to TRBJ2-7; the D is unclear. The sequenced sample was blood. The CDR3 loop reads CASSSRHSQFYEQYF. The CDR3 coding sequence is TGTGCCAGCAGCTCTCGACACTCCCAATTTTACGAGCAGTACTTC.